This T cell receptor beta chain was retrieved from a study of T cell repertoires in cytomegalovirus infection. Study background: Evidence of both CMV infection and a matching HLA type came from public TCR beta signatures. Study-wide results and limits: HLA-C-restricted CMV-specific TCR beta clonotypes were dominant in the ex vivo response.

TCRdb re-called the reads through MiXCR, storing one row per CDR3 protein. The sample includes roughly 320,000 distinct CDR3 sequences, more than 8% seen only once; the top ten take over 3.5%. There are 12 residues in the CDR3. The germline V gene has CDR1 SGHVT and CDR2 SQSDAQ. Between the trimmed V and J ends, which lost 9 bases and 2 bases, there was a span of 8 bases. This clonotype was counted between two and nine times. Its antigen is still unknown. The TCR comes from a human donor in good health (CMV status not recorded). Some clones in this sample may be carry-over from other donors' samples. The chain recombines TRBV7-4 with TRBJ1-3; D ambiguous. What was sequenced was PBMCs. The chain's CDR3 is CARKGPGNTIYF. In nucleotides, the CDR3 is TGTGCCAGAAAAGGCCCTGGAAACACCATATATTTT. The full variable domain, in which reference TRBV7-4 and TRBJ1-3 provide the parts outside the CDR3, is GAGVSQSPRYKVAKRGRDVALRCDSISGHVTLYWYRQTLGQGSEVLTYSQSDAQRDKSGRPSGRFSAERPERSVSTLKIQRTEQGDSAVYLCARKGPGNTIYFGEGSWLTVV.